This T cell receptor beta chain was retrieved from a study of T cells in Graves' hyperthyroidism and ophthalmopathy. Trimming left V 6 bases short and J 2 bases short, with 14 bases between. The CDR3 has 14 amino acids. This clonotype was recorded a few times. RNA transcripts provided the source from which TCR beta CDR3 regions were amplified. The TCR CDR3 first-round RT-PCR relied on the HTBI primer set. One entry per CDR3 protein, called by TCRdb with MiXCR from the multiplex PCR reads. In the table there are hundreds of thousands of distinct CDR3 sequences, over 35% of which are singletons. The V call is TRBV12-3 or TRBV12-4, the J call TRBJ2-7, with D perhaps matching TRBD2 (6 bases). Sample: blood. The clonotype originates from a man aged 18 to 29 with Graves' hyperthyroidism. CDR3 coding DNA: TGTGCCAGCAGCAGCGGGTTATTTACCTACGAGCAGTACTTC. Residues: CASSSGLFTYEQYF.